Below are 9 T cell receptor beta chains sequenced from a single sample in a study of blood T cell repertoires in COVID-19. Data came from immunoSEQ multiplex PCR; TCRdb stores just in-frame clones and leaves some out. The table has around 66,000 clones, roughly 75% seen once. Sample: peripheral blood. All receptors derive from a human donor in a cohort sampled during active COVID-19.

V usage is TRBV3-1 (or the pseudogene TRBV3-2) and J usage is TRBJ2-7, with 12 bases aligning to TRBD2. Trimming at V came to 2 bases and at J to 7 bases, leaving 6 bases not matched to a gene. The CDR3 length is 15 residues. Germline V lookup: CDR1 LGHDT, CDR2 YNNKEL (reference sequence). The CDR3 here is CASSQLAGGPEEQYF. The CDR3 bases are TGTGCCAGCAGCCAACTAGCGGGAGGGCCAGAGGAGCAGTACTTC.

The chain is built from TRBV7-6 and TRBJ2-2; TRBD2 agrees at 9 bases. Germline V gene lookup returns CDR1 SGHVS and CDR2 FNYEAQ. Trimming cost V 2 bases and J 5 bases; bases outside gene matches: 0. This CDR3 contains 14 residues. CDR3 residues: CASSLLAGTGELFF. In DNA, the CDR3 is TGTGCCAGCAGCTTACTAGCGGGGACCGGGGAGCTGTTTTTT.

CDR3 loop: CASSSQGLYGYTF. CDR3 nucleotides: TGTGCCAGCAGTTCGCAGGGGCTCTACGGCTACACCTTC. J is TRBJ1-2 and V is TRBV6-6; the D gene is possibly TRBD1 (6 bases). This CDR3 is built from 13 residues. Germline-derived CDR1 and CDR2 are MNHNY and SVGAGI (reference sequence). Trimming stripped 4 bases from V and 8 bases from J, with 14 bases between.

The V gene is TRBV5-8, the J gene TRBJ2-7, with TRBD1 matching over 8 bases. J was trimmed by 0 bases and V by 5 bases; bases with no gene match: 10. The CDR3 covers 16 residues. In germline, CDR1 is SGHTS, CDR2 YDEGEE. The CDR3 DNA reads as TGTGCCAGCAGTCGTTCCAGGGGGCTTAACTCCTACGAGCAGTACTTC. Translation gives CASSRSRGLNSYEQYF.

This chain connects TRBV2 to TRBJ1-5; 10 positions agree with TRBD1. Germline-derived CDR1 and CDR2 are SNHLY and FYNNEI. The CDR3 is 15 amino acids. Losses at the gene ends were 5 bases for V and 3 bases for J; bases not matched to a gene: 4. CDR3 residues: CASSRDRGHNQPQHF. The CDR3 DNA is TGTGCCAGCAGTCGGGACAGGGGACACAATCAGCCCCAGCATTTT.

V usage is TRBV5-6 and J usage is TRBJ1-2; 9 positions match TRBD1. Unmatched junction bases numbered 6, after V lost 4 bases and J lost 8 bases. Per the germline V gene, CDR1 is SGHDT and CDR2 is YYEEEE. This CDR3 is built from 13 residues. The CDR3 DNA follows: TGTGCCAGCAGCCTCGGGACAGGGAACGGCTACACCTTC. Its protein product is CASSLGTGNGYTF.

The chain is built from TRBV14 and TRBJ2-2; D is perhaps TRBD2 (6 bases). The CDR3 has 14 amino acids. In germline, CDR1 is SGHDN, CDR2 FVKESK. Trimming stripped 1 base from V and 9 bases from J, with 12 bases between. Here the CDR3 DNA reads TGTGCCAGCAGCCAAGGCGGCCGGGGGAGGGAGCTGTTTTTT. This sequence encodes CASSQGGRGRELFF.

As regards this clone: At one end, the junction sequence differs from germline, possibly due to a read error. The chain recombines TRBV28 with TRBJ2-7; weak D call: TRBD1 (5 bases). The CDR3 is 14 amino acids. Germline V lookup: CDR1 MDHEN, CDR2 SYDVKM. The CDR3 DNA reads as TGTGCCAGCAGTTTAATGTTGGGGCCAGCTAAAAAGGACTTC. Translating gives CASSLMLGPAKKDF.

V is TRBV7-3 and J is TRBJ2-5; perhaps TRBD1 as D (5 bases). Germline lookup yields CDR1 SGHTA and CDR2 FQGTGA. The CDR3 runs 13 residues. V gave up 3 bases and J gave up 2 bases, with 7 bases separating them. CDR3 DNA: TGTGCCAGCAGCTTCAACAGGCAAGAGACCCAGTACTTC. It codes for CASSFNRQETQYF.